The rows below give T cell receptor beta chains drawn from one sample of a study of T cell responses to AZD1222 COVID-19 vaccine. The repertoire was sequenced with immunoSEQ multiplex PCR; TCRdb's copy has only in-frame clones and lacks some. The sample shows over 100,000 clones, about 90% of them seen only once. Sequenced material: peripheral blood, taken 28 days after the second AZD1222 dose. The receptor source for this set is an adult who received the AZD1222 COVID-19 vaccine. The CDR3 runs from the conserved cysteine through the conserved F or W. Each record gives: CDR3 DNA, CDR3 protein, J gene, V gene, D gene, clone size. D genes are given only for firm matches. Size tells how often a clone was seen (once, few, many) or the class of an expanded clone, and some rows leave it out.

CDR3nt: TGTGCCAGCAGCTACCGCGGTGAGCAGTTCTTC; CDR3aa: CASSYRGEQFF; j_gene: TRBJ2-1; v_gene: TRBV7-8; d_gene: .; abundance: few
CDR3nt: TGTGCCAGCAGCCCCTCAGGGGGCCGCGAGCAGTACTTC; CDR3aa: CASSPSGGREQYF; j_gene: TRBJ2-7; v_gene: TRBV11-3; d_gene: TRBD1; abundance: .
CDR3nt: TGTGCCAGTAGTAATCCTCGGGACAGCAAATTAGCCAAAAACATTCAGTACTTC; CDR3aa: CASSNPRDSKLAKNIQYF; j_gene: TRBJ2-4; v_gene: TRBV19; d_gene: TRBD1; abundance: .
CDR3nt: TGTGCCAGCAGTTTCGGACAGCCAAAAAATACGCAGTATTTT; CDR3aa: CASSFGQPKNTQYF; j_gene: TRBJ2-3; v_gene: TRBV27; d_gene: .; abundance: .
CDR3nt: TGTGCCAGCTCACCACGTTTGGGACAGGGCTTTTTGCAGGACACTGAAGCTTTCTTT; CDR3aa: CASSPRLGQGFLQDTEAFF; j_gene: TRBJ1-1; v_gene: TRBV18; d_gene: TRBD1; abundance: .
CDR3nt: TGTGCCAGCAAACCCCCCGGCAGCCAAGAGACCCAGTACTTC; CDR3aa: CASKPPGSQETQYF; j_gene: TRBJ2-5; v_gene: TRBV6-5; d_gene: .; abundance: .
CDR3nt: TGTGCCAGCTCGGCAGCTGGCAATCAGCCCCAGCATTTT; CDR3aa: CASSAAGNQPQHF; j_gene: TRBJ1-5; v_gene: TRBV18; d_gene: .; abundance: .
CDR3nt: TGTGCCAGCAGAAACCGCCGGGACTCCTATAATTCACCCCTCCACTTT; CDR3aa: CASRNRRDSYNSPLHF; j_gene: TRBJ1-6; v_gene: TRBV28; d_gene: .; abundance: .
CDR3nt: TGTGCCAGCAGCGTAAACGGGGGCCGAGGGGCTGAAGCTTTCTTT; CDR3aa: CASSVNGGRGAEAFF; j_gene: TRBJ1-1; v_gene: TRBV9; d_gene: .; abundance: .
CDR3nt: TGTGCCAGCAGTGACCTTAGCGGGAGAGATCCGTACGAGCAGTACTTC; CDR3aa: CASSDLSGRDPYEQYF; j_gene: TRBJ2-7; v_gene: TRBV6-1; d_gene: TRBD2; abundance: .
CDR3nt: TGCGCCAGCAGTGAGACAGGGATAATAGTTTATCAGCCCCAGCATTTT; CDR3aa: CASSETGIIVYQPQHF; j_gene: TRBJ1-5; v_gene: TRBV10-1; d_gene: .; abundance: few
CDR3nt: TGTGCCAGCAGCGTAATGTTGAACACTGAAGCTTTCTTT; CDR3aa: CASSVMLNTEAFF; j_gene: TRBJ1-1; v_gene: TRBV9; d_gene: .; abundance: .
CDR3nt: TGTGCCAGCAGCTATAGCGGCTACGAGCAGTACTTC; CDR3aa: CASSYSGYEQYF; j_gene: TRBJ2-7; v_gene: TRBV7-8; d_gene: .; abundance: .
CDR3nt: TGTGCCAGCAGCTTGAGGCGGCTCGACAATGAGCAGTTCTTC; CDR3aa: CASSLRRLDNEQFF; j_gene: TRBJ2-1; v_gene: TRBV7-2; d_gene: .; abundance: few
CDR3nt: TGCAGCACCATCACAGGGAACACCATATATTTT; CDR3aa: CSTITGNTIYF; j_gene: TRBJ1-3; v_gene: TRBV29-1; d_gene: .; abundance: .
CDR3nt: TGTGCCAGCAGCTTAGGGCACAGGGATATAATGGAAGCTTTCTTT; CDR3aa: CASSLGHRDIMEAFF; j_gene: TRBJ1-1; v_gene: TRBV7-8; d_gene: .; abundance: .
CDR3nt: TGTGCCAGCAGTGAAGGCGGCCCTAACTATGGCTACACCTTC; CDR3aa: CASSEGGPNYGYTF; j_gene: TRBJ1-2; v_gene: TRBV6-1; d_gene: .; abundance: .
CDR3nt: TGTGCCAGCAGCTTAGCGAATAGGGCCAACAATCAGCCCCAGCATTTT; CDR3aa: CASSLANRANNQPQHF; j_gene: TRBJ1-5; v_gene: TRBV7-8; d_gene: .; abundance: .
CDR3nt: TGTGCCAGCAGCCTGTATGCGGGGTACGAGCAGTACTTC; CDR3aa: CASSLYAGYEQYF; j_gene: TRBJ2-7; v_gene: TRBV5-4; d_gene: .; abundance: .
CDR3nt: TGTGCCTGGGCCAGGGGCGGGACTGAAGCTTTCTTT; CDR3aa: CAWARGGTEAFF; j_gene: TRBJ1-1; v_gene: TRBV30; d_gene: .; abundance: .
CDR3nt: TGCAGTGCTAGTCACCGACAGGGGGCGCAGAACACTGAAGCTTTCTTT; CDR3aa: CSASHRQGAQNTEAFF; j_gene: TRBJ1-1; v_gene: TRBV20-1; d_gene: TRBD1; abundance: .
CDR3nt: TGTGCCAGCAGTTACGACCTAGCGGGAGTGGATAGAGAGACCCAGTACTTC; CDR3aa: CASSYDLAGVDRETQYF; j_gene: TRBJ2-5; v_gene: TRBV6-2/TRBV6-3; d_gene: TRBD2; abundance: .
CDR3nt: TGTGCCAGCAGCTTAGGGGACAGCTATGGCTACACCTTC; CDR3aa: CASSLGDSYGYTF; j_gene: TRBJ1-2; v_gene: TRBV7-9; d_gene: TRBD1; abundance: few
CDR3nt: TGTGCCAGCAGTATGGGGGTGGTGGGGTTAATGAACACTGAAGCTTTCTTT; CDR3aa: CASSMGVVGLMNTEAFF; j_gene: TRBJ1-1; v_gene: TRBV2; d_gene: .; abundance: few
CDR3nt: TGTGCCACCGGGGGGACCGAGGGTAACTATGGCTACACCTTC; CDR3aa: CATGGTEGNYGYTF; j_gene: TRBJ1-2; v_gene: TRBV15; d_gene: .; abundance: .
CDR3nt: TGTGCCAGCAGCCCCACCGGGGCTGGAAACACCATATATTTT; CDR3aa: CASSPTGAGNTIYF; j_gene: TRBJ1-3; v_gene: TRBV7-9; d_gene: .; abundance: .
CDR3nt: TGTGCCAGCAGAAAGGTGAGCGGGAGTGTAGATACGCAGTATTTT; CDR3aa: CASRKVSGSVDTQYF; j_gene: TRBJ2-3; v_gene: TRBV21-1; d_gene: .; abundance: once
CDR3nt: TGTGCCAGCAGAGGGGACAGGGGGCGAACCGGGGAGCTGTTTTTT; CDR3aa: CASRGDRGRTGELFF; j_gene: TRBJ2-2; v_gene: TRBV28; d_gene: TRBD1; abundance: .
CDR3nt: TGCGCCAGCAGCTTGAGCCGGTCGGTCCAAGAGACCCAGTACTTC; CDR3aa: CASSLSRSVQETQYF; j_gene: TRBJ2-5; v_gene: TRBV5-1; d_gene: .; abundance: few
CDR3nt: TGTGCCATCCCGACCGAGGCGAACACCGGGGAGCTGTTTTTT; CDR3aa: CAIPTEANTGELFF; j_gene: TRBJ2-2; v_gene: TRBV10-3; d_gene: .; abundance: once
CDR3nt: TGTGCCAGCAGTTCCCCTTCCTACGAGCAGTACTTC; CDR3aa: CASSSPSYEQYF; j_gene: TRBJ2-7; v_gene: TRBV27; d_gene: .; abundance: few
CDR3nt: TGTGCCACCAGTCGGGGGGGTTCGAGCAATCAGCCCCAGCATTTT; CDR3aa: CATSRGGSSNQPQHF; j_gene: TRBJ1-5; v_gene: TRBV24-1; d_gene: .; abundance: few
CDR3nt: TGTGCCAGCAGCCGCAAGGTCGAGCAGTACTTC; CDR3aa: CASSRKVEQYF; j_gene: TRBJ2-7; v_gene: TRBV28; d_gene: .; abundance: .
CDR3nt: TGTGCCAGCAGTTTTGACAGGGGTGGAGGCTATGGCTACACCTTC; CDR3aa: CASSFDRGGGYGYTF; j_gene: TRBJ1-2; v_gene: TRBV7-8; d_gene: TRBD1; abundance: .
CDR3nt: TGTGCCACCAGTGAGGCAGGGGACAGGGTCGCAGATACGCAGTATTTT; CDR3aa: CATSEAGDRVADTQYF; j_gene: TRBJ2-3; v_gene: TRBV24-1; d_gene: TRBD1; abundance: .
CDR3nt: TGTGCCAGCAGCCATCCCCTAAGGGGGCAAACTGAAGCTTTCTTT; CDR3aa: CASSHPLRGQTEAFF; j_gene: TRBJ1-1; v_gene: TRBV11-2; d_gene: TRBD1; abundance: .
CDR3nt: TGTGCCAGCAGCCCTATAGGGGTACAGGGGGCCTTCAGAGATACGCAGTATTTT; CDR3aa: CASSPIGVQGAFRDTQYF; j_gene: TRBJ2-3; v_gene: TRBV7-6; d_gene: TRBD1; abundance: .
CDR3nt: TGTGCCAGCAGCTTGCAGGGGCAGAGTGAAGCTTTCTTT; CDR3aa: CASSLQGQSEAFF; j_gene: TRBJ1-1; v_gene: TRBV5-4; d_gene: .; abundance: .
CDR3nt: TGTGCCAGCAGCCCACTTTCGGGCGCTGGAAACACCATATATTTT; CDR3aa: CASSPLSGAGNTIYF; j_gene: TRBJ1-3; v_gene: TRBV5-6; d_gene: .; abundance: few
CDR3nt: TGTGCCAGCAGCTTCAGACAGGGAGCAGATACGCAGTATTTT; CDR3aa: CASSFRQGADTQYF; j_gene: TRBJ2-3; v_gene: TRBV5-4; d_gene: TRBD1; abundance: .
CDR3nt: TGTGCCACCAGCCCCACCGGGACTTCAGGGTACCAAGAGACCCAGTACTTC; CDR3aa: CATSPTGTSGYQETQYF; j_gene: TRBJ2-5; v_gene: TRBV15; d_gene: .; abundance: .
CDR3nt: TGTGCCAGTAGCTCAGGGGGGCGTTACGAGCAGTACTTC; CDR3aa: CASSSGGRYEQYF; j_gene: TRBJ2-7; v_gene: TRBV19; d_gene: .; abundance: .
CDR3nt: TGTGCCAGCAGCCCCCGAGGTGGGCTTTTTACAGATACGCAGTATTTT; CDR3aa: CASSPRGGLFTDTQYF; j_gene: TRBJ2-3; v_gene: TRBV9; d_gene: .; abundance: .
CDR3nt: TGTGCCAGCACAGCCGGGACCGGAGGGGAAAAACTGTTTTTT; CDR3aa: CASTAGTGGEKLFF; j_gene: TRBJ1-4; v_gene: TRBV7-9; d_gene: .; abundance: .
CDR3nt: TGTGCCAGCAGGCAGGGTTTTGGGACTGAAGCTTTCTTT; CDR3aa: CASRQGFGTEAFF; j_gene: TRBJ1-1; v_gene: TRBV6-5; d_gene: .; abundance: medium-sized
CDR3nt: TGTGCCAGCAGTTACGGACAGGGACGGGGCGAGCAGTACTTC; CDR3aa: CASSYGQGRGEQYF; j_gene: TRBJ2-7; v_gene: TRBV27; d_gene: TRBD1; abundance: .
CDR3nt: TGTGCCAGCAGCCAGGGGTGGGGCAGCGAGCAGTACTTC; CDR3aa: CASSQGWGSEQYF; j_gene: TRBJ2-7; v_gene: TRBV12-3/TRBV12-4; d_gene: .; abundance: .
CDR3nt: TGTGCCAGCAGTGAAATAAGTGGGGGATATGGGGGCTACACCTTC; CDR3aa: CASSEISGGYGGYTF; j_gene: TRBJ1-2; v_gene: TRBV6-1; d_gene: .; abundance: .
CDR3nt: TGTGCCAGCAGTCCATCGGGAGGGGGGTATAATTCACCCCTCCACTTT; CDR3aa: CASSPSGGGYNSPLHF; j_gene: TRBJ1-6; v_gene: TRBV28; d_gene: .; abundance: .
CDR3nt: TGTGCCAGCAGCCCAGGGGTGGGTCACAATCAGCCCCAGCATTTT; CDR3aa: CASSPGVGHNQPQHF; j_gene: TRBJ1-5; v_gene: TRBV6-5; d_gene: .; abundance: .
CDR3nt: TGTGCCAGTAGTATAGGAGCAGGTTACAATGAGCAGTTCTTC; CDR3aa: CASSIGAGYNEQFF; j_gene: TRBJ2-1; v_gene: TRBV19; d_gene: .; abundance: .
CDR3nt: TGTGCCAGCAGTTCGGGCGCAGGGCGAAATTCACCCCTCCACTTT; CDR3aa: CASSSGAGRNSPLHF; j_gene: TRBJ1-6; v_gene: TRBV6-2/TRBV6-3; d_gene: .; abundance: .